The 17 T cell receptor beta chains presented below share a single source sample, sequenced in a study of blood T cell repertoires in COVID-19. Generated by immunoSEQ multiplex PCR, the TCRdb table keeps only in-frame clones and is missing some. The data contain some 300,000 clones, roughly 90% of them singletons. Sequencing input: PBMCs or T cells enriched from blood (not recorded which). The receptors stem from a woman aged 25 to 45 who had recovered from COVID-19.

V is TRBV6-2 or TRBV6-3 and J is TRBJ1-5; no clear D gene. CDR3 length: 15 residues. Germline CDR1 is MNHEY and CDR2 is SVGEGT. The ends were cut back, 3 bases at V and 5 bases at J, with 14 bases in the middle. CDR3 sequence: CASSYFVNRDQPQHF. DNA for the CDR3: TGTGCCAGCAGTTATTTCGTGAATCGCGATCAGCCCCAGCATTTT.

V gene TRBV10-3 combines with J gene TRBJ2-1; 9 nucleotides agree with TRBD2. Germline V lookup: CDR1 ENHRY, CDR2 SYGVKD. The CDR3 contains 16 residues. J lost 13 bases, V lost 5 bases, and 18 bases had no gene match. The CDR3 bases are TGTGCCATCAGTAGCGTTCTGGCGGGAGGGCTTGAGGTACAGTTCTTC. Its protein is CAISSVLAGGLEVQFF.

The chain uses TRBV28 and TRBJ2-1; TRBD2 agrees at 7 bases. The junction had 10 bases not matched to a gene; V was cut back by 9 bases and J by 8 bases. The CDR3 has 13 amino acids. From germline, CDR1 is MDHEN and CDR2 SYDVKM. The CDR3 bases are TGTGCCAGTCGTGGGAGGGCCATCGATGAGCAGTTCTTC. Translating it yields CASRGRAIDEQFF.

CDR3 sequence: CATRLRGRPTVEQYF. The CDR3 DNA reads as TGTGCCACCCGATTAAGGGGCAGGCCCACGGTCGAGCAGTACTTC. The rearrangement links TRBV19 to TRBJ2-7; D perhaps matches TRBD1 (5 bases). Trimming removed 10 bases from V and 6 bases from J, with 25 bases in between. Per germline, CDR1 LNHDA and CDR2 SQIVND (reference sequence). This CDR3 comprises 15 residues.

The DNA for the CDR3 is TGTGCCAGCAGGACAGAGATACGCACAGATACGCAGTATTTT. Translation gives CASRTEIRTDTQYF. The chain links TRBV5-4 to TRBJ2-3; a weak D match, TRBD1 (5 bases). The V end was cut by 5 bases, the J end by 1 base, with 11 bases between. The CDR3 covers 14 residues. Germline CDR1 and CDR2: SGHNT and YYREEE (reference sequence). Together with reference TRBV5-4 and TRBJ2-3, the CDR3 gives the full variable domain: ETGVTQSPTHLIKTRGQQVTLRCSSQSGHNTVSWYQQALGQGPQFIFQYYREEENGRGNFPPRFSGLQFPNYSSELNVNALELDDSALYLCASRTEIRTDTQYFGPGTRLTVL.

The chain joins TRBV29-1 to TRBJ2-7, with a tentative D call TRBD2 (7 bases). Trimming left V 4 bases short and J 3 bases short, with 10 bases between. The germline V gene has CDR1 SQVTM and CDR2 ANQGSEA. The CDR3 spans 12 residues. The CDR3 loop is CSVVGGGYEQYF. In DNA form, the CDR3 reads TGCAGCGTTGTAGGGGGGGGCTACGAGCAGTACTTC.

The chain uses TRBV9 and TRBJ2-1, with 7 bases matching TRBD2. This CDR3 is built from 13 residues. With V trimmed by 1 base and J by 6 bases, 1 base remained unmatched. CDR1 is SGDLS, CDR2 YYNGEE, per germline. This chain's CDR3 is CASSVTSVNEQFF. CDR3 in DNA: TGTGCCAGCAGCGTAACTAGCGTCAATGAGCAGTTCTTC.

The chain has TRBV21-1 and TRBJ2-1; no DNA check was done on the table's D call, TRBD2. TRBV21-1 is described as a pseudogene. The CDR3 sequence is 10 residues long. The CDR3 nucleotides read TGTGCCAGCACGGGCAATGAGCAGTTCTTC. Its translation is CASTGNEQFF.

The chain recombines TRBV2 with TRBJ1-1, with 8 bases identical to TRBD1. Germline CDR1 and CDR2: SNHLY and FYNNEI. CDR3 length: 12 amino acids. J lost 13 bases, V lost 3 bases, and 7 bases had no gene match. In DNA form, the CDR3 reads TGTGCCAGCAGTGATTCGGGACAGGTGGGTTTCTTT. Amino acids: CASSDSGQVGFF.

The genes are TRBV23-1 and TRBJ1-5, with 8 nucleotides matching TRBD1. TRBV23-1 counts as an open reading frame of uncertain function. The V gene end was trimmed by 4 bases and the J gene end by 2 bases; junction bases not matched to a gene: 10. The CDR3 covers 17 residues. CDR3 protein: CASSLNKKGQGNQPQHF. CDR3 coding DNA: TGCGCCAGCAGTCTCAATAAAAAGGGACAGGGCAATCAGCCCCAGCATTTT.

This clone appeared once. The chain recombines TRBV27 with TRBJ2-3; perhaps TRBD2 as D (7 bases). The CDR3 contains 13 residues. From germline, CDR1 is MNHEY and CDR2 SMNVEV (reference sequence). Trimming stripped 1 base from V and 6 bases from J, with 8 bases between. This CDR3 reads CASSLWGGDTQYF. The CDR3 region has the DNA TGTGCCAGCAGTTTATGGGGGGGCGATACGCAGTATTTT.

The CDR3 sequence: CASSRQGASYGYTF. In DNA, the CDR3 is TGTGCCAGCAGCAGACAGGGGGCAAGCTATGGCTACACCTTC. J is TRBJ1-2 and V is TRBV11-2; TRBD1 agrees at 10 bases. The ends lost 5 bases at V and 4 bases at J; junction bases unmatched: 4. Germline V gene lookup returns CDR1 SGHAT and CDR2 FQNNGV. This CDR3 is built from 14 residues. The full variable domain, completed using reference TRBV11-2 and TRBJ1-2, is EAGVAQSPRYKIIEKRQSVAFWCNPISGHATLYWYQQILGQGPKLLIQFQNNGVVDDSQLPKDRFSAERLKGVDSTLKIQPAKLEDSAVYLCASSRQGASYGYTFGSGTRLTVV.

The chain combines TRBV9 with TRBJ1-5, with 9 nucleotides matching TRBD1. The CDR3 extends over 15 amino acids. Losses at the gene ends were 0 bases for V and 5 bases for J; bases not matched to a gene: 3. Germline CDR1 and CDR2: SGDLS and YYNGEE. The chain's CDR3 is CASSVGDRDDQPQHF. As DNA, the CDR3 is TGTGCCAGCAGCGTAGGGGACAGGGACGATCAGCCCCAGCATTTT.

To note about this clone: The same CDR3 arises from other DNA sequences in this sample as well. This chain connects TRBV9 to TRBJ2-3; D may be TRBD2 (5 bases). CDR1 and CDR2 from the germline V gene are SGDLS and YYNGEE. V was pared by 0 bases and J by 1 base, with 6 bases between. The CDR3 sequence is 14 residues long. CDR3 sequence reads: CASSVASRTDTQYF. The CDR3 DNA reads as TGTGCCAGCAGCGTAGCTAGCCGCACAGATACGCAGTATTTT.

The chain combines TRBV18 with TRBJ1-1; 8 bases line up with TRBD1. V trimming: 4 bases; J trimming: 6 bases; junction bases outside the gene matches: 7. CDR1 is KGHSH and CDR2 is LQKENI in the germline V gene. The CDR3 has 14 residues. This chain's CDR3 is CASSRGQGTAEAFF. The CDR3 bases are TGTGCCAGCTCACGAGGACAGGGTACCGCTGAAGCTTTCTTT.

V usage is TRBV5-4 and J usage is TRBJ2-6; TRBD1 agrees at 8 bases. Germline V lookup: CDR1 SGHNT, CDR2 YYREEE (reference sequence). V shed 2 bases, J shed 4 bases, and the junction held 8 bases outside the gene matches. This CDR3 spans 17 amino acids. CDR3 in DNA: TGTGCCAGCAGCTTTGGCAGGGGGCCGGGCGGGGCCAACGTCCTGACTTTC. It encodes CASSFGRGPGGANVLTF. The full variable domain, with the rest looked up from reference TRBV5-4 and TRBJ2-6, is ETGVTQSPTHLIKTRGQQVTLRCSSQSGHNTVSWYQQALGQGPQFIFQYYREEENGRGNFPPRFSGLQFPNYSSELNVNALELDDSALYLCASSFGRGPGGANVLTFGAGSRLTVL.

This clone was counted many times. V is TRBV7-3 and J is TRBJ1-4; TRBD1 matches at 7 bases. Germline loops: CDR1 SGHTA, CDR2 FQGTGA. The CDR3 has 18 residues. V lost 2 bases to trimming and J lost 3 bases; unmatched junction nucleotides: 12. The CDR3 DNA sequence: TGTGCCAGCAGCTTACCATTCTGTTCGGACAGGTCTAATGAAAAACTGTTTTTT. As protein: CASSLPFCSDRSNEKLFF.